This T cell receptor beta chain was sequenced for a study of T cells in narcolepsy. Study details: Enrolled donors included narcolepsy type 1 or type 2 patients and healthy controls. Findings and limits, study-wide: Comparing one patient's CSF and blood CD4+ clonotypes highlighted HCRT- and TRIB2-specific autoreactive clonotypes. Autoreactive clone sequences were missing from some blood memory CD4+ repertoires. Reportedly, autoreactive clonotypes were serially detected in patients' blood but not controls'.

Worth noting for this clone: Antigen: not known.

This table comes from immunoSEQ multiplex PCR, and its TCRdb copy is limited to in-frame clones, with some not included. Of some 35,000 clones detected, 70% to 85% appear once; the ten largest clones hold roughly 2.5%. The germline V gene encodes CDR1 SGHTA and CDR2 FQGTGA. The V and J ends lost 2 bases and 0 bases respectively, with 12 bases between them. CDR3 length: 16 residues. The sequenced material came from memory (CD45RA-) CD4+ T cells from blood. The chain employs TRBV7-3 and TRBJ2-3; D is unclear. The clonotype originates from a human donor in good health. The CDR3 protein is CASSLGTLRSTDTQYF. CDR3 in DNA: TGTGCCAGCAGCTTAGGTACCTTGCGAAGCACAGATACGCAGTATTTT.